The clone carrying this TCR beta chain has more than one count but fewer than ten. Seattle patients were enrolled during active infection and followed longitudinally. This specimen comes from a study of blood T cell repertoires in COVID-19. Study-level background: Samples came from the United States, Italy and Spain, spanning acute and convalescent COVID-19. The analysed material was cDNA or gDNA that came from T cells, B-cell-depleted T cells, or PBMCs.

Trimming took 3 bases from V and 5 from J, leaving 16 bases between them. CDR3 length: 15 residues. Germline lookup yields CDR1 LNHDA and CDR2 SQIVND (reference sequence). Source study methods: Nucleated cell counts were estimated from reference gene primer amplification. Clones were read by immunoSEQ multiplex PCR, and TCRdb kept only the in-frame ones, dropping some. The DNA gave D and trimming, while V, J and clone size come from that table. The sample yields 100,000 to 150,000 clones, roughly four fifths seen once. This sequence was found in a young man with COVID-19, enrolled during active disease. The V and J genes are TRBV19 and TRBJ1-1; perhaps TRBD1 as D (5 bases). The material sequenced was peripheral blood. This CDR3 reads CASSIQRTPRTEAFF. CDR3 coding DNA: TGTGCCAGTAGTATCCAGAGGACACCACGGACTGAAGCTTTCTTT.